What follows are 14 T cell receptor beta chains derived from one specimen sequenced in a study of blood T cell repertoires in COVID-19. Repertoires were generated with immunoSEQ multiplex PCR, while TCRdb's copy carries only in-frame clones and drops some. The table has around 280,000 clones, approximately 86% seen once. Sequencing was performed on peripheral blood. The origin of the receptors is a man between 65 and 85 years old with acute or convalescent COVID-19.

The chain employs TRBV4-1 and TRBJ1-4; TRBD1 is a possible D gene (5 bases). The V gene lost 3 bases and the J gene lost 8 bases, with 13 bases spanning the gap. Germline V gene sequence: CDR1 MGHRA, CDR2 YSYEKL. This CDR3 is built from 14 residues. The CDR3 DNA reads as TGCGCCAGCAGCCATTCCGGAGGGGCGGAAAAACTGTTTTTT. Amino acid sequence: CASSHSGGAEKLFF.

The V and J genes are TRBV5-6 and TRBJ2-7, with D hard to call. V was clipped by 0 bases and J by 0 bases, with 13 bases between them. The germline V gene encodes CDR1 SGHDT and CDR2 YYEEEE. This CDR3 region has 16 residues. CDR3 loop: CASSLGSRSASYEQYF. CDR3 in DNA: TGTGCCAGCAGCTTGGGGAGCCGGAGCGCCTCCTACGAGCAGTACTTC.

This clone was detected once. The chain recombines TRBV27 with TRBJ2-5, with 7 bases lining up with TRBD2. The J segment lost 0 bases and the V segment lost 0 bases, leaving 1 base of the junction unmatched. The CDR3 is made up of 15 amino acids. Germline V gives CDR1 MNHEY, CDR2 SMNVEV (reference sequence). CDR3 sequence reads: CASSLSRGYQETQYF. The CDR3 nucleotides are TGTGCCAGCAGTTTATCGCGGGGGTACCAAGAGACCCAGTACTTC.

This chain joins TRBV5-1 and TRBJ2-5, with TRBD2 as a possible D gene (5 bases). V was clipped by 0 bases and J by 4 bases, with 16 bases between them. There are 16 residues in the CDR3. Germline V gene lookup returns CDR1 SGHRS and CDR2 YFSETQ. CDR3 residues: CASSLAGGVGGETQYF. The CDR3 coding sequence is TGCGCCAGCAGCTTGGCCGGCGGTGTTGGAGGAGAGACCCAGTACTTC.

This CDR3 reads CASSVDPVNYGYTF. The DNA of the CDR3 is TGTGCCAGCAGCGTAGATCCGGTAAACTATGGCTACACCTTC. The chain recombines TRBV9 with TRBJ1-2; no reliable D call. This CDR3 comprises 14 residues. The germline V gene has CDR1 SGDLS and CDR2 YYNGEE. V lost 0 bases and J 2 bases, leaving 8 bases between the germline ends. Variable domain in full (rest from reference TRBV9 and TRBJ1-2): DSGVTQTPKHLITATGQRVTLRCSPRSGDLSVYWYQQSLDQGLQFLIQYYNGEERAKGNILERFSAQQFPDLHSELNLSSLELGDSALYFCASSVDPVNYGYTFGSGTRLTVV.

This clone was seen once. The V call is TRBV5-4, the J call TRBJ1-2; maybe TRBD1 (5 bases). Trimming pared 0 bases from V and 2 bases from J, leaving 8 bases between. Germline V gene data show CDR1 as SGHNT and CDR2 as YYREEE (reference sequence). The CDR3 covers 14 residues. The CDR3 reads CASSLVQDNYGYTF. CDR3 nucleotide sequence: TGTGCCAGCAGCTTGGTACAGGACAACTATGGCTACACCTTC.

This clone has just a few counts. CDR3 protein: CASSSIWGASYEQYF. DNA of the CDR3: TGTGCCAGCAGTTCGATCTGGGGAGCCTCCTACGAGCAGTACTTC. The rearrangement links TRBV6-2 or TRBV6-3 to TRBJ2-7; TRBD2 might be the D (5 bases). Trimming pared 4 bases from V and 0 bases from J, leaving 13 bases between. The CDR3 runs 15 residues. From germline, CDR1 is MNHEY and CDR2 SVGEGT.

As for this clone: At one of its ends the junction is not consistent with the germline gene, which may arise from a read error. The rearrangement uses TRBV12-3 or TRBV12-4 and TRBJ1-1, with D perhaps TRBD1 (5 bases). The CDR3 is made up of 12 amino acids. CDR3 amino acids: CASSFPGTGAFF. The CDR3 DNA reads TGTGCCAGCAGTTTCCCCGGGACTGGAGCTTTCTTT.

Here the CDR3 reads CAWSVLGGPSYEQYF. The CDR3 DNA reads as TGTGCCTGGAGTGTACTCGGGGGGCCCTCCTACGAGCAGTACTTC. This rearrangement joins TRBV30 to TRBJ2-7; TRBD2 is a possible D gene (7 bases). CDR3 length: 15 amino acids. CDR1 and CDR2 from the germline V gene are GTSNPN and SVGIG (reference sequence). V lost 0 bases and J 0 bases, leaving 12 bases between the germline ends.

This clone has more than one count but fewer than ten. The V call is TRBV11-2, the J call TRBJ2-1, with 7 bases fitting TRBD1. Germline CDR1 reads SGHAT; CDR2 reads FQNNGV. The V and J ends lost 7 bases and 2 bases, in that order; junction bases with no gene match: 5. The CDR3 runs to 14 residues. This CDR3 reads CASTPDRAYNEQFF. The CDR3, as DNA: TGTGCCAGCACCCCCGACAGGGCCTACAATGAGCAGTTCTTC.

This chain uses TRBV7-2 with TRBJ2-3, with 12 nucleotides matching TRBD2. The germline gives CDR1 SGHTA, CDR2 FQGNSA. The CDR3 runs to 17 residues. J gave up 2 bases and V 5 bases, and 8 bases lay outside the gene matches. CDR3 region: CASSLWTSGKPTDTQYF. Written as DNA, the CDR3 is TGTGCCAGCAGCCTGTGGACTAGCGGGAAACCCACAGATACGCAGTATTTT.

The chain is built from TRBV29-1 and TRBJ1-1, with a possible D match to TRBD1 (5 bases). V was shortened by 4 bases and J by 5 bases, with 17 bases between the two germline ends. The V gene's germline CDR1 is SQVTM and CDR2 ANQGSEA. The CDR3 has 14 amino acids. CDR3: CSVGFQGGDTEAFF. The CDR3 nucleotides read TGCAGCGTTGGGTTCCAGGGCGGGGATACTGAAGCTTTCTTT. Drawing the rest from reference TRBV29-1 and TRBJ1-1, the complete variable domain is SAVISQKPSRDICQRGTSLTIQCQVDSQVTMMFWYRQQPGQSLTLIATANQGSEATYESGFVIDKFPISRPNLTFSTLTVSNMSPEDSSIYLCSVGFQGGDTEAFFGQGTRLTVV.

The chain recombines TRBV6-5 with TRBJ1-6, with TRBD1 identical over 8 bases. CDR1 and CDR2 from the germline V gene are MNHEY and SVGAGI. Unmatched junction bases numbered 5, after V lost 2 bases and J lost 8 bases. The CDR3 is 15 amino acids. In DNA form, the CDR3 reads TGTGCCAGCAGTTACAAAACAGGGGGGGATTCACCCCTCCACTTT. Protein: CASSYKTGGDSPLHF.

The chain employs TRBV4-2 and TRBJ1-2, with D perhaps matching TRBD1 (5 bases). V lost 0 bases to trimming and J lost 10 bases, with 12 bases between them. The CDR3 sequence is 13 residues long. Germline CDR1 is LGHNA and CDR2 is YNFKEQ. CDR3 DNA sequence: TGTGCCAGCAGCCAAGAACCCCAGGGTTTCTACACCTTC. Translation: CASSQEPQGFYTF.